This entry lists 7 T cell receptor beta chains sequenced from one sample in a study of identifying expanded T cells in peripheral blood (dated by TCRdb to the late 2010s). The library relied on the immunoSEQ multiplex PCR assay. What TCRdb holds here is the immuneACCESS table cut down to in-frame rearrangements. Part of the clones is not present; checked against another copy, under half of the missing clones reflect an unresolved V gene, and the others are unexplained. This sample has about 94,000 clones in its table, and 88% of those were observed once. Of the sample, about 6% is held by the ten largest clones. The sequencing sample was made of blood. All receptors come from a person between 18 and 69 years old in good health.

The chain links TRBV19 to TRBJ1-1, with 9 bases that match TRBD1. V shed 4 bases, J shed 4 bases, and the junction held 4 bases outside the gene matches. The CDR3 has 14 amino acids. CDR1 and CDR2 from the germline V gene are LNHDA and SQIVND (reference sequence). DNA for the CDR3: TGTGCCAGTAGTACGGACAGGGGTGGCACTGAAGCTTTCTTT. Amino acid sequence: CASSTDRGGTEAFF.

V usage is TRBV11-2 and J usage is TRBJ2-5; 9 bases are shared with TRBD2. In germline, CDR1 is SGHAT, CDR2 FQNNGV. Unmatched junction bases numbered 7, after V lost 1 base and J lost 4 bases. This CDR3 contains 16 residues. The CDR3 sequence: CASSLGSGGGGETQYF. The CDR3, as DNA: TGTGCCAGCAGCTTAGGATCGGGCGGGGGGGGAGAGACCCAGTACTTC.

This chain's CDR3 is CASSPHPGTGLIYGYTF. The CDR3 DNA sequence: TGTGCCAGCAGCCCACATCCCGGGACAGGCCTGATTTATGGCTACACCTTC. The rearrangement links TRBV14 to TRBJ1-2; 8 nucleotides align to TRBD1. J gave up 5 bases and V 4 bases, and 15 bases lay outside the gene matches. The CDR3 totals 17 residues. Germline CDR1 SGHDN, CDR2 FVKESK.

This sequence joins TRBV18 and TRBJ1-1, with D hard to call. Germline-derived CDR1 and CDR2 are KGHSH and LQKENI. This CDR3 is 18 amino acids long. V was pared by 0 bases and J by 1 base, with 18 bases between. CDR3 DNA sequence: TGTGCCAGCTCACCACCCCGGTTCGCTAACCCTGGGAACACTGAAGCTTTCTTT. Protein sequence: CASSPPRFANPGNTEAFF.

CDR3 sequence (DNA): TGTGCCAGCAGCCCAGGACCGGGTCAAGAGACCCAGTACTTC. Translation: CASSPGPGQETQYF. This rearrangement joins TRBV7-2 to TRBJ2-5; D uncertain. Germline CDR1 SGHTA, CDR2 FQGNSA. Between the trimmed V and J ends, which lost 5 bases and 2 bases, there was a span of 12 bases. CDR3 length: 14 residues.

The CDR3 region is CASSLEEVRQGRDGYTF. The CDR3 DNA follows: TGTGCCAGCAGCTTGGAAGAGGTTAGACAGGGCAGAGATGGCTACACCTTC. The chain couples TRBV5-4 to TRBJ1-2; 7 nucleotides line up with TRBD1. The CDR3 runs 17 residues. V dropped 0 bases and J dropped 6; count of bases not matched to a gene: 14. Germline CDR1 reads SGHNT; CDR2 reads YYREEE (reference sequence).

The chain joins TRBV4-2 to TRBJ2-1; 8 bases match TRBD2. Germline V gene lookup returns CDR1 LGHNA and CDR2 YNFKEQ. The CDR3 covers 17 residues. J lost 1 base, V lost 1 base, and 6 bases had no gene match. For the CDR3, the DNA is TGTGCCAGCAGCCAAGCCCGGGCGGGAGGTTCCTACAATGAGCAGTTCTTC. Its translation: CASSQARAGGSYNEQFF.